This T cell receptor beta chain was obtained from a study of shared clonotypes between healthy human individuals. Recent vaccinations or acute infections were absent in the healthy HIV-negative adult donors. This CDR3 region has 13 residues. Trimming removed 6 bases from V and 2 bases from J, with 10 bases in between. CDR1 is KGHSH and CDR2 is LQKENI in the germline V gene. Genomic DNA of every subset was divided equally among multiple immunoSEQ plates. How the authors handled the data: Filtering differed since immunoSEQ provided only junctions, with no quality scores. Sequencing was performed with immunoSEQ multiplex PCR; in TCRdb, only in-frame clones are kept and a portion is missing. The V and J calls and the clone size are those of that table, but D and trimming were determined from the DNA. The repertoire holds over a million clones, around 97% seen once, with more than 0.9% in the top ten.

The sequence derives from a man aged 25-40 years in good health. The specimen was naive CD4+ T cells sorted from blood. The subset is: CD45RA+ positively selected. This chain uses TRBV18 with TRBJ2-5; no clear D gene. CDR3 protein: CASSVHIQETQYF. CDR3 DNA sequence: TGTGCCAGCTCCGTACACATACAAGAGACCCAGTACTTC.